The 10 T cell receptor beta chains presented below share a single source sample, sequenced in a study of blood T cell repertoires in COVID-19. Clones were read by immunoSEQ multiplex PCR, and TCRdb kept only the in-frame ones, dropping some. This table holds 160,000 or so clones, around 81% found once. The sample consisted of peripheral blood. The receptors were gathered from a man aged 60 to 75 with active or convalescent COVID-19.

The rearrangement links TRBV7-3 to TRBJ1-1; 7 nucleotides line up with TRBD1. The V and J ends lost 5 bases and 1 base, in that order; junction bases with no gene match: 7. The length of the CDR3 is 15 residues. Germline-derived CDR1 and CDR2 are SGHTA and FQGTGA. The CDR3 sequence is CASSPTGQENTEAFF. The CDR3 region has the DNA TGTGCCAGCAGCCCAACCGGACAGGAGAACACTGAAGCTTTCTTT.

This clone was counted a single time. J is TRBJ2-3 and V is TRBV7-9; TRBD1 agrees at 8 bases. The germline V gene encodes CDR1 SEHNR and CDR2 FQNEAQ (reference sequence). The CDR3 is 15 residues long. With 8 bases clipped from V and 6 bases from J, the junction kept 13 bases outside the gene matches. The CDR3 DNA sequence: TGTGCCAGCGGGCGACGGACAGGGAGGTCGGATACGCAGTATTTT. It translates to CASGRRTGRSDTQYF. The whole variable domain, remainder taken from reference TRBV7-9 and TRBJ2-3, is DTGVSQNPRHKITKRGQNVTFRCDPISEHNRLYWYRQTLGQGPEFLTYFQNEAQLEKSRLLSDRFSAERPKGSFSTLEIQRTEQGDSAMYLCASGRRTGRSDTQYFGPGTRLTVL.

The chain is built from TRBV18 and TRBJ1-1, with a possible D match to TRBD1 (5 bases). This CDR3 region has 15 residues. The germline V gene has CDR1 KGHSH and CDR2 LQKENI. Trimming removed 2 bases at V and 5 bases at J, with 15 bases between. The CDR3 DNA reads TGTGCCAGCTCACCAAAGGCGGGACGAGATACTGAAGCTTTCTTT. It yields the protein CASSPKAGRDTEAFF. The variable domain in full, completed from reference TRBV18 and TRBJ1-1, reads NAGVMQNPRHLVRRRGQEARLRCSPMKGHSHVYWYRQLPEEGLKFMVYLQKENIIDESGMPKERFSAEFPKEGPSILRIQQVVRGDSAAYFCASSPKAGRDTEAFFGQGTRLTVV.

The chain employs TRBV15 and TRBJ2-7, with TRBD1 matching 7 bases. Germline V gene data show CDR1 as LNHNV and CDR2 as YYDKDF (reference sequence). Trimming at V came to 1 base and at J to 3 bases, leaving 6 bases not matched to a gene. The CDR3 has 15 amino acids. The DNA of the CDR3 is TGTGCCACCAGCAGAGGTCGGACAGGACACTACGAGCAGTACTTC. Translation gives CATSRGRTGHYEQYF. The full variable domain, completed using reference TRBV15 and TRBJ2-7, is DAMVIQNPRYQVTQFGKPVTLSCSQTLNHNVMYWYQQKSSQAPKLLFHYYDKDFNNEADTPDNFQSRRPNTSFCFLDIRSPGLGDTAMYLCATSRGRTGHYEQYFGPGTRLTVT.

The chain uses TRBV18 and TRBJ2-7, with TRBD1 identical over 8 bases. V shed 3 bases, J shed 6 bases, and the junction held 7 bases outside the gene matches. The germline CDR1 and CDR2 sequences are KGHSH and LQKENI. This CDR3 is built from 14 residues. The CDR3 nucleotides read TGTGCCAGCTCACCCCCCCCAGGACAGGGCGAGCAGTACTTC. Its protein is CASSPPPGQGEQYF.

The chain has TRBV13 and TRBJ2-2, with TRBD1 matching over 9 bases. From germline, CDR1 is PRHDT and CDR2 FYEKMQ (reference sequence). J was trimmed by 4 bases and V by 5 bases; bases with no gene match: 11. The CDR3 sequence is 17 residues long. The CDR3 nucleotides are TGTGCCAGCAGCAGACCCTCCGGGACAGGGCCCACCGGGGAGCTGTTTTTT. Translated, it gives CASSRPSGTGPTGELFF.

The chain couples TRBV19 to TRBJ1-5; no definite D call. Germline-derived CDR1 and CDR2 are LNHDA and SQIVND (reference sequence). With 2 bases removed from V and 5 bases from J, the gap between germline ends came to 13 bases. There are 15 residues in the CDR3. The CDR3: CASSIRERVDQPQHF. CDR3 sequence (DNA): TGTGCCAGTAGTATACGGGAAAGGGTGGATCAGCCCCAGCATTTT.

CDR3 in DNA: TGTGCCAGCAGCCCCAGGCGGGGTACTAGCTCTGGGGCCAACGTCCTGACTTTC. Protein: CASSPRRGTSSGANVLTF. This chain links TRBV14 with TRBJ2-6, with D possibly TRBD2 on 6 matching bases. The CDR3 runs 18 residues. Trimming removed 4 bases at V and 0 bases at J, with 16 bases between. Germline V lookup: CDR1 SGHDN, CDR2 FVKESK.

The rearrangement uses TRBV14 and TRBJ1-4; D ambiguous. V was clipped by 4 bases and J by 4 bases, with 16 bases between them. Germline CDR1 is SGHDN and CDR2 is FVKESK. There are 16 residues in the CDR3. As DNA, the CDR3 is TGTGCCAGCAGCCCTTGGGAGGGCGGAAATAATGAAAAACTGTTTTTT. Its protein is CASSPWEGGNNEKLFF.

The chain is built from TRBV2 and TRBJ2-2, with 12 bases identical to TRBD2. Germline-derived CDR1 and CDR2 are SNHLY and FYNNEI. V was clipped by 5 bases and J by 3 bases; unmatched bases: 4. This CDR3 has 16 residues. The CDR3 is CASSLTSGGYTGELFF. In nucleotides, the CDR3 is TGTGCCAGCAGTCTCACTAGCGGGGGGTACACCGGGGAGCTGTTTTTT.